Sequencing of this TCR beta chain was carried out in a study of CD8 T cells in ankylosing spondylitis. This clonotype was seen ten or more times. Its ends do not fully match the called genes, so a read error is possible. TCRdb analysed the 5' RACE reads with MiXCR anew, one entry per CDR3 protein. The sample consists of a few hundred thousand distinct CDR3 sequences, 20% of them appearing once. CDR1 and CDR2 from the germline V gene are SGHRS and YFSETQ. There are 14 residues in the CDR3. Sequenced: blood, either unsorted or a sorted T cell fraction (not recorded which). This TCR derives from a male donor with ankylosing spondylitis or in good health (not recorded which). V is TRBV5-1 and J is TRBJ2-3; D may be TRBD1 (6 bases). The CDR3 spells CASSHGQSTDTQYF. CDR3 nucleotide sequence: TGTGCCAGCAGCCACGGACAGAGCACAGATACGCAGTATTTT.